Each of the 31 T cell receptor beta chains below was sequenced from the same sample in a study of CD8 T cells in ankylosing spondylitis. TCRdb re-derived calls from the 5' RACE reads in MiXCR, one entry per CDR3 protein. The data contain 150,000 or so distinct CDR3 sequences, roughly 10% of them seen just once; the ten biggest clones take up around 29%. Sequencing was done on a sample of blood, either unsorted or a sorted T cell fraction (not recorded which). The receptor set was obtained from a male donor with ankylosing spondylitis or in good health (not recorded which).

The gene calls are TRBV29-1 and TRBJ2-7, with D hard to call. V was clipped by 4 bases and J by 0 bases, with 10 bases between them. The germline V gene encodes CDR1 SQVTM and CDR2 ANQGSEA. The length of the CDR3 is 13 residues. The CDR3 sequence: CSVGQASSYEQYF. The DNA for the CDR3 is TGCAGCGTTGGGCAGGCCAGCTCCTACGAGCAGTACTTC.

This clonotype was counted once. This may arise from a read error, as a much more abundant clone is one base away. The chain combines TRBV10-1 with TRBJ2-1; TRBD1 aligns across 7 bases. With V trimmed by 0 bases and J by 0 bases, 8 bases remained unmatched. CDR3 size: 18 residues. Germline V CDR1 and CDR2: WNHNN, SYGVQD (reference sequence). In DNA, the CDR3 is TGCGCCAGCAGTGAGTCCTCAGGGGGTTCGACCTCCTACAATGAGCAGTTCTTC. Its translation is CASSESSGGSTSYNEQFF.

The sample holds many counts of this clonotype. The rearrangement joins TRBV12-3 or TRBV12-4 to TRBJ2-3; the D call may be TRBD1 or TRBD2 (5 bases each). Trimming removed 10 bases at V and 8 bases at J, with 19 bases between. This CDR3 comprises 13 residues. The CDR3 DNA reads TGTGCCACCACGAGGGGAGTTCTGGGTACGCAGTATTTT. It codes for CATTRGVLGTQYF.

This clonotype was seen ten or more times. The chain joins TRBV5-1 to TRBJ2-3, with 9 bases lining up with TRBD2. The V segment lost 0 bases and the J segment 2 bases; nucleotides outside the gene matches: 7. In germline, CDR1 is SGHRS, CDR2 YFSETQ. The CDR3 runs 17 residues. The CDR3 sequence: CASSLEGTSSYTDTQYF. DNA for the CDR3: TGCGCCAGCAGCTTGGAGGGGACTAGCAGTTACACAGATACGCAGTATTTT.

The sample holds many counts of this clonotype. The CDR3 nucleotides read TGTGCCAGCAGCCCCGGTCAGGGGGCTGGTGAAAAACTGTTTTTT. The encoded protein is CASSPGQGAGEKLFF. V and J are TRBV5-5 and TRBJ1-4, with TRBD1 matching 8 bases. The germline CDR1 and CDR2 sequences are SGHKS and YYEKEE (reference sequence). With 4 bases clipped from V and 7 bases from J, the junction kept 9 bases outside the gene matches. This CDR3 spans 15 amino acids.

This clonotype has ten or more counts. The chain combines TRBV6-2 or TRBV6-3 with TRBJ2-7, with 7 bases that match TRBD1. CDR1 and CDR2 from the germline V gene are MNHEY and SVGEGT. Germline trimming cut 5 bases from V and 0 bases from J; bases unmatched to any gene: 7. The CDR3 loop spans 15 amino acids. The CDR3 protein is CASSKVTGDSYEQYF. The CDR3 DNA sequence: TGTGCCAGCAGTAAGGTTACAGGGGACTCCTACGAGCAGTACTTC.

The sample holds many counts of this clonotype. V and J are TRBV12-3 or TRBV12-4 and TRBJ2-1, with 9 bases aligning to TRBD1. V lost 2 bases and J lost 7; bases outside the gene matches: 9. The CDR3 extends over 16 amino acids. CDR3 protein: CASSLRPGTGQNEQFF. CDR3 nucleotides: TGTGCCAGCAGTTTAAGGCCGGGGACAGGGCAAAATGAGCAGTTCTTC.

The CDR3 region is CASSLRDRNEQFF. Written as DNA, the CDR3 is TGTGCCAGCAGCTTACGCGACCGGAATGAGCAGTTCTTC. This chain joins TRBV11-2 and TRBJ2-1; D remains ambiguous. Germline CDR1 and CDR2: SGHAT and FQNNGV. This CDR3 is 13 amino acids long. V lost 2 bases and J lost 7, with 9 bases in between. The full variable domain, its missing parts supplied by reference TRBV11-2 and TRBJ2-1, is EAGVAQSPRYKIIEKRQSVAFWCNPISGHATLYWYQQILGQGPKLLIQFQNNGVVDDSQLPKDRFSAERLKGVDSTLKIQPAKLEDSAVYLCASSLRDRNEQFFGPGTRLTVL.

This clonotype was detected a few times. V gene TRBV10-3 combines with J gene TRBJ1-1; unclear D gene. V gave up 0 bases and J gave up 5 bases, with 13 bases separating them. The CDR3 covers 15 residues. From germline, CDR1 is ENHRY and CDR2 SYGVKD. CDR3 coding DNA: TGTGCCATCAGTGAGTCAGACCGTGCCTGGACTGAAGCTTTCTTT. This translates into CAISESDRAWTEAFF.

This clonotype was seen many times. This chain joins TRBV5-1 and TRBJ2-3; a weak D match, TRBD2 (5 bases). The CDR3 runs 19 residues. V was shortened by 2 bases and J by 4 bases, with 26 bases between the two germline ends. Germline CDR1 is SGHRS and CDR2 is YFSETQ. The chain's CDR3 is CASSLWIRASGMYPDTQYF. CDR3 sequence (DNA): TGCGCCAGCAGCTTATGGATCCGGGCATCCGGGATGTACCCAGATACGCAGTATTTT.

V gene TRBV11-3 combines with J gene TRBJ2-2, with D perhaps matching TRBD1 (5 bases). The CDR3 consists of 15 residues. Germline CDR1 and CDR2: SGHNT and YENEEA. V lost 3 bases and J lost 6, with 14 bases in between. The CDR3 DNA sequence: TGTGCCAGCAGCTTTCGGGCCGTGGGGCCCGGGGAGCTGTTTTTT. This sequence encodes CASSFRAVGPGELFF.

Many counts were recorded for this clonotype. V and J are TRBV15 and TRBJ1-2, with 8 bases lining up with TRBD1. The CDR3 covers 15 residues. The germline gives CDR1 LNHNV, CDR2 YYDKDF (reference sequence). The J segment lost 7 bases and the V segment lost 2 bases, leaving 9 bases of the junction unmatched. The CDR3 loop reads CATSRPPAGGTGYTF. CDR3 nucleotide sequence: TGTGCCACCAGCAGACCTCCCGCAGGGGGCACTGGCTACACCTTC.

Only a few counts were recorded for this clonotype. The J gene is TRBJ2-1, the V gene TRBV11-2, with a tentative D call TRBD1 (6 bases). The germline CDR1 and CDR2 sequences are SGHAT and FQNNGV. The CDR3 covers 14 residues. V dropped 5 bases and J dropped 4 bases, with 12 bases sitting between them. The CDR3 reads CASSDWTEYNEQFF. The CDR3 DNA follows: TGTGCCAGCAGCGATTGGACAGAATACAATGAGCAGTTCTTC.

This clonotype was counted ten times or more. V gene TRBV15 combines with J gene TRBJ2-7; 9 bases agree with TRBD2. Germline V gene sequence: CDR1 LNHNV, CDR2 YYDKDF (reference sequence). Unmatched junction bases numbered 12, after V lost 1 base and J lost 5 bases. The CDR3 spans 17 residues. CDR3 in amino acids: CATSRGLVGGGDHEQYF. CDR3 nucleotides: TGTGCCACCAGCAGAGGATTGGTTGGCGGGGGGGACCACGAGCAGTACTTC.

This clonotype appeared many times. The chain carries TRBV6-5 and TRBJ2-1, with D perhaps matching TRBD2 (5 bases). CDR3 length equals 17 residues. V gave up 0 bases and J gave up 1 base, with 13 bases separating them. From germline, CDR1 is MNHEY and CDR2 SVGAGI. The DNA for the CDR3 is TGTGCCAGCAGTTACTCGAGGGAAGAGAATTCCTACAATGAGCAGTTCTTC. This codes for CASSYSREENSYNEQFF.

There are many counts of this clonotype. The rearrangement links TRBV12-5 to TRBJ2-7; TRBD1 matches 8 bases. The CDR3 contains 14 residues. The germline V gene has CDR1 LGHNT and CDR2 FRNRAP. V lost 1 base, J lost 7 bases, and 6 bases stayed unmatched. CDR3 residues: CASGLGQGRWEQYF. The DNA for the CDR3 is TGTGCTAGTGGTTTGGGACAGGGGCGGTGGGAGCAGTACTTC.

There are many counts of this clonotype. The V call is TRBV6-6, the J call TRBJ2-1; D unresolved. The CDR3 is 13 amino acids. Germline CDR1 MNHNY, CDR2 SVGAGI (reference sequence). The V and J ends lost 3 bases and 7 bases respectively, with 10 bases between them. CDR3 region: CASSYAWGNEQFF. CDR3 nucleotides: TGTGCCAGCAGTTATGCTTGGGGAAATGAGCAGTTCTTC.

This clonotype has ten or more counts. This chain connects TRBV28 to TRBJ2-4; maybe TRBD1 (5 bases). Trimming cost V 3 bases and J 1 base, with 16 bases left between them. The length of the CDR3 is 17 residues. The germline V gene has CDR1 MDHEN and CDR2 SYDVKM. As DNA, the CDR3 is TGTGCCAGCAGTTTGGGCAGGGCTTTGGGTGCCAAAAACATTCAGTACTTC. This sequence encodes CASSLGRALGAKNIQYF.

In this sample, this clonotype turned up many times. The chain uses TRBV9 and TRBJ2-1; D possibly corresponds to TRBD2 (6 bases). The germline V gene encodes CDR1 SGDLS and CDR2 YYNGEE. The length of the CDR3 is 15 residues. Deletions cut 3 bases from V and 2 bases from J, with 12 bases between. The CDR3 reads CASSGGGSPYNEQFF. In nucleotides, the CDR3 is TGTGCCAGCAGCGGAGGAGGGAGCCCCTACAATGAGCAGTTCTTC. Combining the CDR3 with reference TRBV9 and TRBJ2-1 gives the whole variable domain DSGVTQTPKHLITATGQRVTLRCSPRSGDLSVYWYQQSLDQGLQFLIQYYNGEERAKGNILERFSAQQFPDLHSELNLSSLELGDSALYFCASSGGGSPYNEQFFGPGTRLTVL.

The gene calls are TRBV12-3 or TRBV12-4 and TRBJ2-7; D is uncertain. Trimming shortened V by 5 bases and J by 3 bases, and 8 bases separated the two germline ends. The CDR3 runs to 12 residues. In nucleotides, the CDR3 is TGTGCCAGCAGTCCCCTGGGCTACGAGCAGTACTTC. As protein: CASSPLGYEQYF.

This clonotype showed up just a few times. The chain employs TRBV5-4 and TRBJ1-6; D is possibly TRBD1 (5 bases). Trimming pared 5 bases from V and 8 bases from J, leaving 17 bases between. CDR3 length: 15 residues. Germline V gene lookup returns CDR1 SGHNT and CDR2 YYREEE (reference sequence). The chain's CDR3 is CASRQDNGFDSPLHF. The CDR3 DNA reads TGTGCCAGCAGACAGGACAACGGTTTTGATTCACCCCTCCACTTT.

This clonotype has at least ten counts. V is TRBV7-2 and J is TRBJ2-2; 11 nucleotides align to TRBD2. Germline CDR1 reads SGHTA; CDR2 reads FQGNSA. The CDR3 has 15 amino acids. With 5 bases clipped from V and 5 bases from J, the junction kept 4 bases outside the gene matches. CDR3 region: CASSPTSGSTGELFF. The CDR3 nucleotides read TGTGCCAGCAGCCCTACTAGCGGGAGTACCGGGGAGCTGTTTTTT.

V and J are TRBV2 and TRBJ2-2; the D gene is possibly TRBD1 (6 bases). The germline CDR1 and CDR2 sequences are SNHLY and FYNNEI. The CDR3 length is 14 residues. V was clipped by 7 bases and J by 2 bases, with 11 bases between them. CDR3 nucleotides: TGTGCCAGCAAACCAGGGGCAAACACCGGGGAGCTGTTTTTT. This codes for CASKPGANTGELFF.

The chain couples TRBV21-1 to TRBJ2-1; the table gives TRBD2 as D, unverified against the DNA. TRBV21-1 is given as a pseudogene. The CDR3 is made up of 14 amino acids. CDR3 sequence: CASSSDRAVCEQFF. In nucleotides, the CDR3 is TGTGCCAGCAGTAGCGACAGGGCCGTATGTGAGCAGTTCTTC.

This clonotype was seen at least ten times. The chain recombines TRBV12-3 or TRBV12-4 with TRBJ2-3, with D possibly being TRBD1 (7 bases). The CDR3 contains 15 residues. Trimming stripped 1 base from V and 3 bases from J, with 11 bases between. DNA for the CDR3: TGTGCCAGCAGTTTAGGAGCAGGGGGGACAGATACGCAGTATTTT. It yields the protein CASSLGAGGTDTQYF.

This clonotype was seen at least ten times. V and J are TRBV10-3 and TRBJ1-1, with a possible D match to TRBD1 (5 bases). The length of the CDR3 is 17 residues. The germline V gene has CDR1 ENHRY and CDR2 SYGVKD. Deletions cut 4 bases from V and 0 bases from J, with 18 bases between. The CDR3 protein is CAISGGKEASLNTEAFF. The CDR3 DNA reads as TGTGCCATCAGTGGGGGGAAGGAGGCATCCTTGAACACTGAAGCTTTCTTT.

This clonotype was picked up a small number of times. This rearrangement joins TRBV25-1 to TRBJ2-1, with 9 nucleotides matching TRBD1. This CDR3 has 16 amino acids. Germline CDR1 MGHDK, CDR2 SYGVNS. V was pared by 2 bases and J by 12 bases, with 14 bases of the junction left unmatched. CDR3 DNA sequence: TGTGCCAGCAGTGAAGTTGGCGGGGACAGGGTCAGGGGGCAGTTCTTC. Translated: CASSEVGGDRVRGQFF.

The table lists this clonotype with a few counts. This chain links TRBV10-1 with TRBJ2-2; D is undetermined. Trimming took 2 bases from V and 7 from J, leaving 11 bases between them. Germline V gene lookup returns CDR1 WNHNN and CDR2 SYGVQD (reference sequence). The CDR3 has 14 residues. CDR3 protein: CASSEEPSGGELFF. The CDR3 DNA reads as TGCGCCAGCAGTGAGGAACCCTCGGGCGGGGAGCTGTTTTTT.

In its sample, this clonotype was seen many times. V and J are TRBV20-1 and TRBJ2-3; TRBD2 might be the D (6 bases). The CDR3 runs 15 residues. V lost 0 bases to trimming and J lost 1 base, with 11 bases between them. Germline-derived CDR1 and CDR2 are DFQATT and SNEGSKA (reference sequence). The CDR3 nucleotides are TGCAGTGCTAGAGATATGGTAGCGGGCACAGATACGCAGTATTTT. Translating gives CSARDMVAGTDTQYF.

This clonotype came up a few times. The CDR3 DNA is TGTGCCATCAGTCCCGGAGGGGGAGTAATGCAGCCCCAGCATTTT. This gives the protein CAISPGGGVMQPQHF. This chain uses TRBV10-3 with TRBJ1-5, with D tentatively TRBD1 (6 bases). The CDR3 extends over 15 amino acids. Trimming removed 5 bases at V and 7 bases at J, with 18 bases between. Germline CDR1 is ENHRY and CDR2 is SYGVKD.

This clonotype appeared many times. The chain recombines TRBV12-3 or TRBV12-4 with TRBJ2-4; TRBD2 matches at 8 bases. With 5 bases clipped from V and 7 bases from J, the junction kept 10 bases outside the gene matches. CDR3 length: 15 amino acids. DNA of the CDR3: TGTGCCAGCAGTCCGGCTACTAGCGGTAGGAACATTCAGTACTTC. It yields the protein CASSPATSGRNIQYF.